This is a list of T cell receptor beta chains from one sample in a study of technical replicates of blood from a handful of donors. Only in-frame clones appear in the TCRdb table, and some are missing; sequencing was by immunoSEQ multiplex PCR. Among about 82,000 clones, roughly 95% were seen once, and the ten largest hold approximately 0.4%. What was sequenced was T cells isolated from PBMCs. The receptors were gathered from a human donor in good health. The CDR3 runs from the conserved cysteine through the conserved F or W. A D gene is named only where the DNA matches it firmly. The listing skips clone size in some rows; elsewhere it reads once, few, many or a size class.

V	J	D	length	size	CDR3	DNA
TRBV28	TRBJ1-2	TRBD1	16	NA	CASNYPGTGGSYGYTF	TGTGCCAGCAATTACCCCGGGACAGGGGGCTCTTATGGCTACACCTTC
TRBV11-2	TRBJ2-7	NA	14	NA	CASSLIERAYEQYF	TGTGCCAGCAGCTTAATTGAGCGCGCCTACGAGCAGTACTTC
TRBV11-3	TRBJ2-5	NA	15	once	CASSLIVPPRETQYF	TGTGCCAGCAGCTTAATAGTTCCCCCCCGGGAGACCCAGTACTTC
TRBV10-1	TRBJ2-7	TRBD2	14	NA	CASSEGLDPNEQYF	TGCGCCAGCAGTGAGGGACTAGACCCCAACGAGCAGTACTTC
TRBV5-1	TRBJ1-2	NA	15	NA	CASRKKLLANYGYTF	TGCGCCAGCCGTAAGAAATTACTGGCTAACTATGGCTACACCTTC
TRBV7-2	TRBJ2-1	NA	16	NA	CASSPDTEGADNEQFF	TGTGCCAGCAGCCCTGACACGGAGGGGGCTGACAATGAGCAGTTCTTC
TRBV11-2	TRBJ1-4	NA	14	NA	CASSLSATNEKLFF	TGTGCCAGCAGCCTATCGGCAACTAATGAAAAACTGTTTTTT
TRBV29-1	TRBJ1-1	NA	15	NA	CSVEGWGQGSTEAFF	TGCAGCGTTGAGGGCTGGGGGCAGGGGAGCACTGAAGCTTTCTTT
TRBV6-1	TRBJ2-3	NA	14	NA	CASSELEGTDTQYF	TGTGCCAGCAGTGAATTGGAGGGCACAGATACGCAGTATTTT
TRBV7-2	TRBJ2-4	TRBD1	18	NA	CASSIPGQGDLAKNIQYF	TGTGCCAGCAGCATCCCGGGACAGGGGGATTTAGCCAAAAACATTCAGTACTTC
TRBV2	TRBJ2-7	NA	11	once	CASGGTYEQYF	TGTGCCAGCGGAGGGACCTACGAGCAGTACTTC
TRBV14	TRBJ2-1	TRBD2	16	NA	CASSHPRTSGSREQFF	TGTGCCAGCAGCCATCCCCGGACTAGCGGGAGTCGCGAGCAGTTCTTC
TRBV7-2	TRBJ1-1	NA	14	NA	CASSLAAENTEAFF	TGTGCCAGCAGCTTAGCCGCAGAGAACACTGAAGCTTTCTTT
TRBV5-6	TRBJ2-2	TRBD1	16	NA	CASSPIRGRRTGELFF	TGTGCCAGCAGCCCGATCAGGGGGCGAAGGACCGGGGAGCTGTTTTTT
TRBV6-1	TRBJ2-1	TRBD2	16	NA	CASSEASLAGVNEQFF	TGTGCCAGCAGTGAAGCCTCCCTAGCGGGAGTCAATGAGCAGTTCTTC
TRBV27	TRBJ1-5	NA	14	NA	CASSYGGVGQPQHF	TGTGCCAGCAGTTATGGGGGGGTGGGTCAGCCCCAGCATTTT
TRBV18	TRBJ1-1	TRBD1	16	NA	CASSLWSGQDNTEAFF	TGTGCCAGCTCACTTTGGTCGGGACAGGACAACACTGAAGCTTTCTTT
TRBV7-6	TRBJ2-3	TRBD2	15	NA	CASSRLAGLTDTQYF	TGTGCCAGCAGCAGACTAGCGGGACTCACAGATACGCAGTATTTT
TRBV19	TRBJ2-7	TRBD2	15	NA	CASMPSGRTSYEQYF	TGTGCCAGTATGCCTAGCGGGAGGACTAGCTACGAGCAGTACTTC
TRBV5-1	TRBJ2-5	TRBD1	16	once	CASSSLRDRDQETQYF	TGCGCCAGCAGCTCGCTCCGGGACAGGGACCAAGAGACCCAGTACTTC
TRBV5-1	TRBJ1-5	TRBD1	14	NA	CASSEGTANQPQHF	TGCGCCAGCAGCGAGGGGACAGCAAATCAGCCCCAGCATTTT
TRBV18	TRBJ1-1	TRBD1	16	NA	CASSPPVDREVTEAFF	TGTGCCAGCTCACCACCGGTGGACAGGGAGGTCACTGAAGCTTTCTTT
TRBV9	TRBJ2-7	NA	14	NA	CASSATGQSYEQYF	TGTGCCAGCAGCGCGACAGGACAATCGTACGAGCAGTACTTC
TRBV28	TRBJ2-7	TRBD1	14	NA	CASRPGQGIYEQYF	TGTGCCAGCAGGCCAGGACAGGGTATTTACGAGCAGTACTTC
TRBV10-3	TRBJ2-7	NA	13	NA	CAIRNYNSYEQYF	TGTGCCATCAGGAACTACAACTCCTACGAGCAGTACTTC
TRBV4-1	TRBJ1-1	TRBD1	14	NA	CASSPTTGGTEAFF	TGCGCCAGCAGCCCGACGACAGGGGGAACTGAAGCTTTCTTT